This section outlines one T cell receptor beta chain sequence together with its context. Its matching antigen is unknown. Per germline, CDR1 SQVTM and CDR2 ANQGSEA. This CDR3 comprises 13 residues. The sample belongs to a study of T cells expressing NK-cell markers. Study overall: Sorted CD3+CD56+NKG2C+, CD3+CD56+NKG2C- and CD3+CD56-NKG2C+ T cells provided the TCR beta repertoires. HCMV seropositivity characterized seven of the eight sequenced donors, and seronegativity one.

TCRdb reprocessed the 5' RACE reads and reports one entry per CDR3 protein, with no DNA. Here the sample table reports about 410,000 distinct CDR3 sequences. Whole-study results and caveats: Also leading the CD3+CD56-NKG2C+ fraction in a handful of donors were these clonotypes. Among CD8+ T cells from 5 to 7 donors, dominant NKG2C+ clonotypes accounted for roughly 1.0-7.0%.

The source material was blood T cells: a sorted CD56 or NKG2C T cell subset, CD4+ or CD8+ T cells, or bulk PBMC T cells (not recorded which). The clonotype was recovered from a woman between 45 and 65 years old in good health. The chain employs TRBV29-1 and TRBJ2-7; TCRdb returns TRBD1, unconfirmable since there is no DNA. This chain's CDR3 is CSVEGTGNYEQYF.